This entry describes one T cell receptor beta chain. The antigen is unknown. This sample is drawn from a study of regulatory T cells in long-lasting Graves disease. Study-level results: A greater number of public clonotypes (over 2,500) was shared by persistent patients than by new patients (about 880).

V was clipped by 4 bases and J by 2 bases; unmatched bases: 4. Germline V gene data show CDR1 as SGHDT and CDR2 as YYEEEE. The CDR3 runs to 14 residues. Regarding time point: newly diagnosed GD, antithyroid drugs for less than 3 months. Following extraction of RNA from PBMCs, that RNA was used to make the TCR library. Into tubes containing EDTA, approximately 9 milliliters of peripheral blood were drawn. The TCR beta library used iRepertoire HTBI primers with Arm-PCR amplification of CDR3. TCRdb called the multiplex PCR reads again in MiXCR, with one record for every CDR3 protein. This table has hundreds of thousands of distinct CDR3 sequences, roughly a sixth appearing once. These sequences were also reported in another study, on T cells in Graves' hyperthyroidism and ophthalmopathy. That publication notes: With the HTBI primer set, the TCR CDR3 went through a first round of RT-PCR. Using 13 V-J features, a model discriminated ophthalmopathy from stable hyperthyroidism.

The chain is built from TRBV5-6 and TRBJ1-2; 8 bases agree with TRBD1. The sequence derives from a woman aged 35-65 years with Graves disease. The sample consisted of peripheral blood mononuclear cells (PBMCs), taken at new diagnosis, from a patient treated with antithyroid drugs. The CDR3 region has the DNA TGTGCCAGCAGCGAAGGGACAGGAAACTATGGCTACACCTTC. Its translation: CASSEGTGNYGYTF.